Sequencing of this TCR beta chain was carried out in a study of beta chain features in type 1 diabetes. Study as a whole: Sorted cells numbering around 110,000,000 were examined across all samples. Study-level results: Within each of all four CD4+ subsets, Type 1 diabetes patients had TCRB CDR3s that were moderately but significantly shorter.

Notes on this clone: As yet, its antigen is unknown.

Between the trimmed V and J ends, which lost 0 bases and 6 bases, there was a span of 15 bases. Germline V gene sequence: CDR1 MGHRA, CDR2 YSYEKL. CDR3 length: 16 residues. The whole isolated RNA underwent reverse transcription, so sequencing captured expressed TCRB transcripts. Sequencing used immunoSEQ multiplex PCR; TCRdb keeps in-frame clones, though not all of them. The sample contains about 260,000 clones, approximately 20% of which appear only once. The rearrangement joins TRBV4-1 to TRBJ1-5, with a weak D call TRBD1 (5 bases). The receptor's source is a woman aged 35 to 49 with type 1 diabetes. Material for sequencing was naive CD4+ T cells from blood. The CDR3 DNA follows: TGCGCCAGCAGCCAAGAAGGGAAGGGGTTCGGTCAGCCCCAGCATTTT. It encodes CASSQEGKGFGQPQHF.